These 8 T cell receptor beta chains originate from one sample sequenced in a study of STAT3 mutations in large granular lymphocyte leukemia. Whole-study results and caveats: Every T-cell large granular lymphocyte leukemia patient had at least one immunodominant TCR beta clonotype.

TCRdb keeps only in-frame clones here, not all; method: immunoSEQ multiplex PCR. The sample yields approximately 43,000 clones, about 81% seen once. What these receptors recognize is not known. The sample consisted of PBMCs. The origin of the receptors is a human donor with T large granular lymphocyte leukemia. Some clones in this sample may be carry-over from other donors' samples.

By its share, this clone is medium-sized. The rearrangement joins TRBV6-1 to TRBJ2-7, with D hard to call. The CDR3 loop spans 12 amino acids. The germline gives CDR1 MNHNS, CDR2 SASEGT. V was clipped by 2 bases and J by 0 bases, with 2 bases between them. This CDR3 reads CASSESSYEQYF. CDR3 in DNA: TGTGCCAGCAGTGAAAGCTCCTACGAGCAGTACTTC.

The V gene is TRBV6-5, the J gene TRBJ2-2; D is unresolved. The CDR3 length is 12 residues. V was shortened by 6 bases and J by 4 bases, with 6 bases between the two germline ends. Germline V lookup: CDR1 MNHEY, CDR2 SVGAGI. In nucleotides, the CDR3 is TGTGCCAGCAGCTTGGCCACCGGGGAGCTGTTTTTT. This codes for CASSLATGELFF.

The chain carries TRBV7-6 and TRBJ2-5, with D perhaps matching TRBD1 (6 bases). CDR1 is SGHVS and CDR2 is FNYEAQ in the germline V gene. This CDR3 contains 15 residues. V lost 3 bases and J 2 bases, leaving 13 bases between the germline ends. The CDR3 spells CASSLVGQYQETQYF. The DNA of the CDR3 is TGTGCCAGCAGCTTGGTCGGACAGTATCAAGAGACCCAGTACTTC. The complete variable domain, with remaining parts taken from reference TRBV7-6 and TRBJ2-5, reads GAGVSQSPRYKVTKRGQDVALRCDPISGHVSLYWYRQALGQGPEFLTYFNYEAQQDKSGLPNDRFSAERPEGSISTLTIQRTEQRDSAMYRCASSLVGQYQETQYFGPGTRLLVL.

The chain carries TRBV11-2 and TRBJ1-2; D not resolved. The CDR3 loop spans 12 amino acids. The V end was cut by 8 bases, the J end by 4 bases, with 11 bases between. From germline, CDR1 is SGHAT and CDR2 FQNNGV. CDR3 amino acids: CASAAVGYGYTF. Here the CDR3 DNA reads TGTGCCAGCGCGGCAGTCGGCTATGGCTACACCTTC.

In DNA form, the CDR3 reads TGTGCCAGCAGCGCCGGGCCTTCGAGCTACACCGGGGAGCTGTTTTTT. Translation gives CASSAGPSSYTGELFF. The V gene is TRBV28, the J gene TRBJ2-2; D is unclear. CDR1 MDHEN and CDR2 SYDVKM come from the germline V gene. Trimming shortened V by 6 bases and J by 3 bases, and 17 bases separated the two germline ends. This CDR3 has 16 residues.

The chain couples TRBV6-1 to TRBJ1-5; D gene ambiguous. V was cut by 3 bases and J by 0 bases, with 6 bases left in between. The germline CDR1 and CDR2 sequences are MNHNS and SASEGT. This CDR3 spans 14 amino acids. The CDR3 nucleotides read TGTGCCAGCAGTGAGCAGTATAGCAATCAGCCCCAGCATTTT. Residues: CASSEQYSNQPQHF.

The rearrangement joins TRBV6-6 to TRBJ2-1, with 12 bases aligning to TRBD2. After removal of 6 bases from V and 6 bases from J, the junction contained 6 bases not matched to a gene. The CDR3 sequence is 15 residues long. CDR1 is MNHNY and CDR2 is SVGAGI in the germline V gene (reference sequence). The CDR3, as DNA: TGTGCCAGCAGATCTAGCGGGGGGGCCGGCAATGAGCAGTTCTTC. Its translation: CASRSSGGAGNEQFF.

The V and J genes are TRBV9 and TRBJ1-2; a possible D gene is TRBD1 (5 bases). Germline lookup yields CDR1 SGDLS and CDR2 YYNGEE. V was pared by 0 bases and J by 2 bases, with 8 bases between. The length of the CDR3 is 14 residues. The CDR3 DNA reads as TGTGCCAGCAGCGTAGGGGGACGAAACTATGGCTACACCTTC. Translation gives CASSVGGRNYGYTF.